One and the same sample provided the 5 T cell receptor beta chains below, sequenced in a study of T cells after yellow fever vaccination. TCRdb analysed the 5' RACE reads with MiXCR anew, one entry per CDR3 protein. The sample includes around 500,000 distinct CDR3 sequences, around a fifth of them seen just once. The material was PBMCs, obtained approximately 22 days after the first yellow fever vaccination. These TCRs come from a man aged 18 to 30 who received the YFV17D yellow fever vaccine.

This clonotype has a handful of counts. The V and J genes are TRBV13 and TRBJ1-2, with D possibly being TRBD1 (6 bases). The CDR3 is made up of 15 amino acids. The V end lost 2 bases, the J end lost 8 bases, and 18 bases lay between the germline ends. Looked up from germline, CDR1 is PRHDT and CDR2 is FYEKMQ (reference sequence). CDR3 nucleotide sequence: TGTGCCAGCAGCTTAATGGGACGGAGGGGGAGCGGCTACACCTTC. Protein product: CASSLMGRRGSGYTF.

J is TRBJ1-5 and V is TRBV10-1; D call uncertain. CDR1 WNHNN and CDR2 SYGVQD come from the germline V gene (reference sequence). V lost 5 bases, J lost 4 bases, and 15 bases lay in between. This CDR3 has 15 residues. CDR3: CASSRPDPRNQPQHF. The CDR3 DNA reads as TGCGCCAGCAGTCGGCCCGACCCGCGGAATCAGCCCCAGCATTTT.

This clonotype has a handful of counts. The chain has TRBV12-3 or TRBV12-4 and TRBJ1-5, with D perhaps matching TRBD1 (5 bases). The CDR3 contains 14 residues. Trimming shortened V by 6 bases and J by 2 bases, and 11 bases separated the two germline ends. The CDR3 bases are TGTGCCAGCAGCGACGCGGGGCGCAATCAGCCCCAGCATTTT. Translated, it gives CASSDAGRNQPQHF.

The chain uses TRBV12-3 or TRBV12-4 and TRBJ2-1; D remains ambiguous. Trimming took off 2 bases at V and 9 bases at J, with 11 bases between the two ends. The CDR3 length is 13 residues. This chain's CDR3 is CASSLQDWSEQFF. The CDR3, as DNA: TGTGCCAGCAGTTTACAGGATTGGAGTGAGCAGTTCTTC.

The CDR3 DNA reads as TGTGCCAGCAGCTTCAAGCCGGGGGGTGAGACCCAGTACTTC. It specifies CASSFKPGGETQYF. This chain connects TRBV11-2 to TRBJ2-5; TRBD2 aligns across 7 bases. Trimming at V came to 3 bases and at J to 5 bases, leaving 6 bases not matched to a gene. The length of the CDR3 is 14 residues. In germline, CDR1 is SGHAT, CDR2 FQNNGV.